The text below deals with one TCR beta chain. J lost 3 bases, V lost 1 base, and 11 bases had no gene match. CDR3 length: 17 residues. The germline CDR1 and CDR2 sequences are LNHDA and SQIVND (reference sequence). The data belong to a study of blood T cell repertoires in COVID-19. The repertoire was sequenced with immunoSEQ multiplex PCR; TCRdb's copy has only in-frame clones and lacks some. The sample has under 95,000 clones; about 93% are singletons. Sample: peripheral blood. The clonotype comes from a woman aged 45 to 65 in a cohort sampled during active COVID-19. J is TRBJ2-5 and V is TRBV19; 7 bases line up with TRBD2. The CDR3 is CASSIASLASGEETQYF. CDR3 DNA: TGTGCCAGTAGTATAGCTTCGTTGGCTAGCGGAGAAGAGACCCAGTACTTC.